This is a list of T cell receptor beta chains from one sample in a study of blood T cell repertoires in COVID-19. The table came from immunoSEQ multiplex PCR; TCRdb's copy has only in-frame clones and leaves some out. The data show about 270,000 clones, with 85% to 90% seen just once and less than 20% held by the top ten. Material: PBMCs or T cells enriched from blood (not recorded which). These receptors were obtained from a man aged 18 to 29 who had recovered from COVID-19. CDR3s include the opening cysteine and the closing phenylalanine or tryptophan. The D gene is left open where the match is weak. Clone size appears in some rows only: once, few, many, or a class for an expanded clone.

.	TRBV19	TRBJ2-5	.	CASSIALKLETQYF	TGTGCCAGTAGTATAGCTCTAAAACTCGAGACCCAGTACTTC
.	TRBV19	TRBJ1-1	TRBD1	CASTPIPRTGEAFF	TGTGCCAGTACTCCAATCCCCCGGACAGGTGAAGCTTTCTTT
.	TRBV15	TRBJ2-5	TRBD2	CATSRDGDSGKETQYF	TGTGCCACCAGCAGAGATGGGGATAGCGGGAAAGAGACCCAGTACTTC
.	TRBV28	TRBJ2-7	.	CASRTTGLPTSYEQYF	TGTGCCAGCAGAACCACTGGGCTCCCTACCTCCTACGAGCAGTACTTC
once	TRBV4-2	TRBJ2-7	.	CASSQVPSYEQYF	TGTGCCAGCAGCCAAGTCCCATCCTACGAGCAGTACTTC
.	TRBV28	TRBJ1-5	.	CASIVTGNQPQHF	TGTGCCAGCATAGTCACAGGTAATCAGCCCCAGCATTTT
.	TRBV7-9	TRBJ1-4	TRBD1	CASSSGQRREKLFF	TGTGCCAGCAGCTCGGGACAGAGGAGGGAAAAACTGTTTTTT
.	TRBV27	TRBJ1-3	.	CASSTQLGNTIYF	TGTGCCAGCAGTACACAGCTCGGAAACACCATATATTTT
.	TRBV24-1	TRBJ2-5	.	CATSDSHSQGETQYF	TGTGCCACCAGTGATTCCCACAGCCAAGGAGAGACCCAGTACTTC
.	TRBV5-4	TRBJ1-2	.	CASSGGDGGNYGYTF	TGTGCCAGCAGCGGGGGGGATGGAGGTAACTATGGCTACACCTTC
.	TRBV30	TRBJ2-7	TRBD2	CAWRTGTSGTDEQYF	TGTGCCTGGAGGACAGGGACTAGCGGGACTGACGAGCAGTACTTC
.	TRBV6-5	TRBJ2-1	TRBD2	CASSYEVSGGVNEQFF	TGTGCCAGCAGTTACGAGGTCAGCGGGGGAGTCAATGAGCAGTTCTTC
.	TRBV5-5	TRBJ2-7	.	CASSSGVSYEQYF	TGTGCCAGCAGCTCGGGAGTCTCCTACGAGCAGTACTTC
.	TRBV10-3	TRBJ1-2	.	CAISESGGDYGYTF	TGTGCCATCAGTGAGTCGGGGGGAGACTATGGCTACACCTTC
.	TRBV5-1	TRBJ1-2	.	CASSPDGNNYGYTF	TGCGCCAGCAGCCCCGACGGGAATAACTATGGCTACACCTTC
.	TRBV5-4	TRBJ1-2	.	CASSYRTGGYTF	TGTGCCAGCAGCTATAGAACGGGGGGCTACACCTTC
.	TRBV9	TRBJ2-5	TRBD1	CASSIQGQEETQYF	TGTGCCAGCAGCATCCAGGGACAGGAGGAGACCCAGTACTTC
.	TRBV11-3	TRBJ2-2	TRBD1	CASSRQDRGDTGELFF	TGTGCCAGCAGTCGACAGGACAGGGGGGACACCGGGGAGCTGTTTTTT
.	TRBV6-1	TRBJ2-7	.	CASSEALRNEQYF	TGTGCCAGCAGTGAAGCTTTGCGGAACGAGCAGTACTTC
once	TRBV14	TRBJ1-4	.	CASSPQGHGNEKLFF	TGTGCCAGCAGCCCTCAGGGGCACGGTAATGAAAAACTGTTTTTT
.	TRBV27	TRBJ2-5	.	CASSSRDSRYQETQYF	TGTGCCAGCAGTTCCAGGGACTCCCGGTACCAAGAGACCCAGTACTTC
.	TRBV18	TRBJ2-3	.	CASSSPQGGTDTQYF	TGTGCCAGCTCATCTCCGCAGGGTGGCACAGATACGCAGTATTTT
.	TRBV27	TRBJ2-1	TRBD2	CASSLQISGTSRNEQFF	TGTGCCAGCAGTTTACAAATATCCGGGACTAGTAGGAATGAGCAGTTCTTC
.	TRBV12-3/TRBV12-4	TRBJ2-3	.	CASRRDTTDTQYF	TGTGCCAGCAGAAGGGACACTACAGATACGCAGTATTTT
once	TRBV28	TRBJ2-1	.	CASIPPGINEQFF	TGTGCCAGCATCCCCCCGGGGATAAATGAGCAGTTCTTC
.	TRBV5-8	TRBJ2-1	TRBD2	CASSTGLAGRNEQFF	TGTGCCAGCAGCACGGGACTAGCGGGTCGCAATGAGCAGTTCTTC
.	TRBV28	TRBJ1-4	.	CASRSNEKLFF	TGTGCCAGCAGGAGTAATGAAAAACTGTTTTTT
.	TRBV18	TRBJ2-7	TRBD2	CASSPGSGGFSYEQYF	TGTGCCAGCTCTCCCGGGAGCGGGGGATTCTCCTACGAGCAGTACTTC
.	TRBV7-8	TRBJ1-2	TRBD1	CASSLSGTVLYTF	TGTGCCAGCAGCTTATCGGGGACAGTCCTCTACACCTTC